This TCR beta chain originates from a study of T cells after yellow fever vaccination (dated by TCRdb to the late 2010s). For the wider study: Libraries from fractions with low cell numbers were prepared with the SMART-Seq v4 Ultra Low Input RNA kit. Two healthy male donors made up the cohort, one aged 18 to 30 years and the other aged 30 to 40 years. Blood samples were taken at several timepoints before and after primary and secondary immunization, and bulk PBMC replicates and cell subsets were isolated. Bulk TCR alpha and beta repertoires were sequenced longitudinally to track T-cell clones before and after primary and booster YFV17D yellow fever vaccination.

The table lists this clonotype with a few counts. This clone's antigen is unknown. Base-call qualities are not available, and no considerably larger clone is one nucleotide away. TCR cDNA was synthesized by 5'RACE template switching, which introduced a universal primer site and unique molecular identifiers. Priming for cDNA synthesis came from both the TCR alpha and TCR beta constant segments. Libraries were amplified in two PCR steps, with sample barcodes and sequencing adapters added in the second step. Sequencing of libraries was performed on Illumina HiSeq 2500 (2x100 bp) or NovaSeq (2x150 bp). For the original study's pipeline: MIGEC handled demultiplexing of reads and collapsing into UMI consensus sequences, while MiXCR performed V(D)J alignment. Using edgeR on replicate PBMC samples, clonotypes were called vaccine-responding if FDR was below 0.01 and the log2 fold change was above 5 up to day 15. CD4 or CD8 identity was assigned to each bulk clonotype according to whether the clonotype was present at higher abundance in the sequenced CD4 repertoire or the sequenced CD8 repertoire. In-frame beta chains were kept once TCRdb had trimmed the public reads at Q25 with fastp and called clones with MiXCR. Every CDR3 protein is listed once, alongside the most common genes and DNA of its rows. TCRdb's processing, not the study's, gives the V and J calls here. The sample includes about 550,000 distinct CDR3 sequences, with about 19% observed a single time. The leading ten clones occupy 14% of the sample.

Inclusive of the bounding cysteine and phenylalanine, the CDR3 is 16 residues long. Only the CDR3 DNA is retained, 48 bases long and in frame from the first base. What the research found in general, with its limitations: A small fraction of clonotypes showed up in both the CD4 and CD8 compartments, probably as a result of convergent recombination. Only a couple of donors were included in the study, so the extent to which the findings can be generalized is limited. After the booster, most of the clones that had expanded following primary vaccination were detected again (just under 97% of CD4 and around 88% of CD8), which suggests that memory was broadly maintained. The secondary T-cell response was weaker than the primary response but faster, peaking on day 5 instead of day 15. Computational filtering was required because FACS-sorted repertoires could contain abundant contaminating clonotypes from the bulk population.

The meaning of the sample's treatment or condition label: live attenuated yellow fever vaccine strain. At each blood-draw timepoint, two biological replicates of bulk PBMCs were obtained. PBMCs were isolated from peripheral blood using a standard Ficoll-Paque protocol. TriZol was used to extract RNA from bulk PBMCs, from CD4 and CD8 fractions, and from dextramer-positive and dextramer-negative fractions. The clonotype was recovered from a man aged 25 to 45 who received the YFV17D yellow fever vaccine. Recombination linked TRBV21-1 to TRBJ2-2; TRBD1 is taken as the D call from the table, unchecked against the DNA. TRBV21-1 is a pseudogene locus. This material consisted of PBMCs, taken 15 days after the yellow fever booster vaccination. The CDR3 has the sequence CASSKGTPGLIGELFF. The DNA sequence is as follows: TGTGCCAGCAGCAAAGGGACCCCGGGATTGATCGGGGAGCTGTTTTTT.